These T cell receptor beta chains were read from a single sample in a study of T-cell memory formation after mild COVID-19. One entry per CDR3 protein results from TCRdb running MiXCR on the 5' RACE reads. The table includes approximately 190,000 distinct CDR3 sequences, 15% to 20% detected once. The sequenced sample consisted of PBMCs or a T cell subset sorted from them (not recorded which). These receptors came from an adult woman who had mild COVID-19 (a few samples of this study predate the infection). Cell type and time point are not known. CDR3s include the opening cysteine and the closing phenylalanine or tryptophan. Each record gives: V gene, D gene, clone size, J gene, CDR3 protein, CDR3 DNA. D genes are given only for firm matches. Only part of the rows carry a size: once, few, many, or a class if the clone is expanded.

V: TRBV11-2
D: -
size: few
J: TRBJ1-5
CDR3: CASSLVTGYQHF
DNA: TGTGCCAGCAGCTTAGTAACTGGTTACCAGCATTTT

V: TRBV7-3
D: TRBD2
size: -
J: TRBJ2-2
CDR3: CASSYRTSGSFTGELFF
DNA: TGTGCCAGCAGCTACAGAACTAGCGGGAGTTTTACCGGGGAGCTGTTTTTT

V: TRBV12-3/TRBV12-4
D: TRBD2
size: few
J: TRBJ2-3
CDR3: CASSASGSMLDTQYF
DNA: TGTGCCAGCAGCGCTAGCGGCTCCATGTTAGATACGCAGTATTTT

V: TRBV6-1
D: -
size: -
J: TRBJ2-1
CDR3: CASSEASDEQFF
DNA: TGTGCCAGCAGTGAAGCGTCCGATGAGCAGTTCTTC

V: TRBV2
D: TRBD1
size: few
J: TRBJ2-7
CDR3: CASSKGTGVSEQYF
DNA: TGTGCCAGCAGTAAAGGGACAGGGGTAAGCGAGCAGTACTTC

V: TRBV20-1
D: -
size: few
J: TRBJ1-1
CDR3: CSAREGGANTEAFF
DNA: TGCAGTGCTAGAGAGGGGGGGGCGAACACTGAAGCTTTCTTT

V: TRBV7-3
D: -
size: -
J: TRBJ1-2
CDR3: CASSLRFSGYNPPPNYGYTF
DNA: TGTGCCAGCAGCTTAAGATTCTCGGGGTACAATCCTCCCCCTAACTATGGCTACACCTTC

V: TRBV28
D: TRBD2
size: few
J: TRBJ2-2
CDR3: CASNSGAGELFF
DNA: TGTGCCAGCAATAGCGGGGCCGGGGAGCTGTTTTTT

V: TRBV6-2/TRBV6-3
D: TRBD2
size: few
J: TRBJ2-4
CDR3: CASSPDLAGGDIQYF
DNA: TGTGCCAGCAGTCCTGACTTAGCGGGAGGCGACATTCAGTACTTC

V: TRBV5-1
D: TRBD2
size: few
J: TRBJ2-7
CDR3: CASSPPPSGSYEQYF
DNA: TGCGCCAGCAGCCCACCGCCTAGCGGCTCCTACGAGCAGTACTTC

V: TRBV7-8
D: TRBD2
size: -
J: TRBJ2-3
CDR3: CASSIRLAASTDTQYF
DNA: TGTGCCAGCAGCATACGACTAGCGGCCAGCACAGATACGCAGTATTTT

V: TRBV7-7
D: TRBD2
size: -
J: TRBJ2-2
CDR3: CASSRTGVSGIDGELFF
DNA: TGTGCTAGCAGCCGAACCGGGGTTAGCGGGATCGACGGGGAGCTGTTTTTT

V: TRBV7-3
D: -
size: -
J: TRBJ2-5
CDR3: CASSLGGPGQETQYF
DNA: TGTGCCAGCAGCTTAGGTGGCCCAGGACAAGAGACCCAGTACTTC

V: TRBV7-6
D: TRBD1
size: few
J: TRBJ1-4
CDR3: CASSLFVDRANEKLFF
DNA: TGTGCCAGCAGCTTATTCGTAGACAGGGCTAATGAAAAACTGTTTTTT

V: TRBV10-3
D: TRBD2
size: many
J: TRBJ2-7
CDR3: CAISDSGGPGEQYF
DNA: TGTGCCATCAGTGATTCGGGGGGGCCTGGAGAGCAGTACTTC

V: TRBV10-3
D: -
size: -
J: TRBJ2-1
CDR3: CAISETLVGRDNEQFF
DNA: TGTGCCATCAGTGAGACCCTTGTCGGACGGGACAATGAGCAGTTCTTC

V: TRBV27
D: TRBD1
size: -
J: TRBJ2-3
CDR3: CASSFRTGPDTQYF
DNA: TGTGCCAGCAGTTTCCGGACAGGGCCAGATACGCAGTATTTT

V: TRBV12-3/TRBV12-4
D: TRBD2
size: -
J: TRBJ2-3
CDR3: CASRTSGGAHADTQYF
DNA: TGTGCCAGCAGAACTAGCGGGGGAGCCCACGCGGATACGCAGTATTTT

V: TRBV5-1
D: TRBD2
size: -
J: TRBJ2-3
CDR3: CASSYRLASHTDTQYF
DNA: TGCGCCAGCAGCTATAGACTAGCGTCCCATACAGATACGCAGTATTTT

V: TRBV7-6
D: -
size: -
J: TRBJ2-5
CDR3: CASSLGGTSETQYF
DNA: TGTGCCAGCAGCTTAGGTGGGACTTCTGAGACCCAGTACTTC

V: TRBV5-6
D: -
size: few
J: TRBJ2-7
CDR3: CASSLVRRGSHFGEQYF
DNA: TGTGCCAGCAGCTTGGTTCGGAGGGGGTCCCACTTCGGGGAGCAGTACTTC

V: TRBV7-3
D: -
size: few
J: TRBJ2-3
CDR3: CASSRLGEATDTQYF
DNA: TGTGCCAGCAGCCGTCTCGGCGAGGCCACAGATACGCAGTATTTT

V: TRBV24-1
D: TRBD2
size: many
J: TRBJ2-1
CDR3: CATSDFLGTSGGLSSYNEQFF
DNA: TGTGCCACCAGTGATTTTTTGGGGACTAGCGGGGGCCTCAGCTCCTACAATGAGCAGTTCTTC

V: TRBV4-2
D: TRBD2
size: few
J: TRBJ2-2
CDR3: CASSQVASGRSGELFF
DNA: TGTGCCAGCAGCCAAGTTGCTAGCGGGAGGAGCGGGGAGCTGTTTTTT

V: TRBV12-3/TRBV12-4
D: -
size: many
J: TRBJ2-1
CDR3: CASRGKGSYNEQFF
DNA: TGTGCCAGCAGGGGGAAAGGGTCCTACAATGAGCAGTTCTTC

V: TRBV5-1
D: -
size: -
J: TRBJ2-1
CDR3: CASSLASFGTSYDEQFF
DNA: TGCGCCAGCAGCTTGGCCTCTTTTGGGACATCTTACGATGAGCAGTTCTTC

V: TRBV12-3/TRBV12-4
D: -
size: few
J: TRBJ2-3
CDR3: CASSLVGTQYF
DNA: TGTGCCAGCAGTTTAGTTGGTACGCAGTATTTT

V: TRBV7-2
D: -
size: few
J: TRBJ2-1
CDR3: CASSSGPSGNEQFF
DNA: TGTGCCAGCAGCTCGGGACCTTCGGGCAATGAGCAGTTCTTC

V: TRBV9
D: -
size: few
J: TRBJ1-6
CDR3: CASSVQGVPSFDSPLHF
DNA: TGTGCCAGCAGCGTACAGGGAGTCCCTTCGTTTGATTCACCCCTCCACTTT

V: TRBV9
D: -
size: few
J: TRBJ2-5
CDR3: CASSVGVRVWETQYF
DNA: TGTGCCAGCAGCGTGGGTGTCCGGGTGTGGGAGACCCAGTACTTC

V: TRBV29-1
D: TRBD1
size: few
J: TRBJ2-5
CDR3: CSVRDRRRETQYF
DNA: TGCAGCGTGAGGGACAGACGGCGGGAGACCCAGTACTTC

V: TRBV7-3
D: -
size: -
J: TRBJ2-2
CDR3: CASSFGGGGTGELFF
DNA: TGTGCCAGCAGCTTCGGTGGGGGTGGTACCGGGGAGCTGTTTTTT

V: TRBV5-5
D: -
size: -
J: TRBJ1-5
CDR3: CASSLGRGPGYSNQPQHF
DNA: TGTGCCAGCAGCTTGGGGCGGGGGCCGGGGTATAGCAATCAGCCCCAGCATTTT

V: TRBV7-2
D: TRBD1
size: few
J: TRBJ1-5
CDR3: CASSSNTGGWPQHF
DNA: TGTGCCAGCAGCTCGAATACAGGGGGCTGGCCCCAGCATTTT

V: TRBV12-3/TRBV12-4
D: TRBD1
size: many
J: TRBJ2-7
CDR3: CASRFRTGPYEQYF
DNA: TGTGCCAGCAGATTCCGGACAGGGCCCTACGAGCAGTACTTC

V: TRBV18
D: -
size: -
J: TRBJ2-2
CDR3: CASSPDRAGELFF
DNA: TGTGCCAGCTCACCAGACCGGGCCGGGGAGCTGTTTTTT

V: TRBV27
D: -
size: few
J: TRBJ1-6
CDR3: CASGIRNRNSPLHF
DNA: TGTGCCAGCGGAATCAGAAATAGGAATTCACCCCTCCACTTT

V: TRBV20-1
D: TRBD2
size: few
J: TRBJ2-7
CDR3: CSAGTSGRHEQYF
DNA: TGCAGTGCTGGGACTAGCGGGAGGCACGAGCAGTACTTC

V: TRBV24-1
D: -
size: few
J: TRBJ1-2
CDR3: CATSDGEGRGYTF
DNA: TGTGCCACCAGTGATGGGGAGGGAAGAGGCTACACCTTC

V: TRBV18
D: -
size: many
J: TRBJ2-3
CDR3: CASSPNTDTQYF
DNA: TGTGCCAGCAGCCCTAACACAGATACGCAGTATTTT

V: TRBV12-3/TRBV12-4
D: -
size: -
J: TRBJ1-1
CDR3: CASTQGSGAEAFF
DNA: TGTGCCAGCACCCAGGGGAGTGGAGCTGAAGCTTTCTTT

V: TRBV23-1
D: -
size: many
J: TRBJ2-3
CDR3: CASSQYTTTGRFSDTQYF
DNA: TGCGCCAGCAGTCAGTACACAACCACGGGGCGATTCTCAGATACGCAGTATTTT

V: TRBV30
D: TRBD2
size: few
J: TRBJ2-2
CDR3: CAWSGLAGVVGELFF
DNA: TGTGCCTGGAGTGGGCTAGCGGGAGTGGTCGGGGAGCTGTTTTTT

V: TRBV5-5
D: -
size: many
J: TRBJ2-7
CDR3: CASSPSGGATYEQYF
DNA: TGTGCCAGCAGCCCCTCTGGGGGAGCAACCTACGAGCAGTACTTC

V: TRBV12-3/TRBV12-4
D: -
size: -
J: TRBJ1-2
CDR3: CASSRGGGYTF
DNA: TGTGCCAGCAGCCGGGGTGGTGGCTACACCTTC

V: TRBV7-2
D: TRBD1
size: -
J: TRBJ1-2
CDR3: CASNRDRGQDNYGYTF
DNA: TGTGCCAGCAACCGGGACAGGGGCCAAGACAACTATGGCTACACCTTC

V: TRBV3-1
D: -
size: many
J: TRBJ2-5
CDR3: CASSRSGLQETQYF
DNA: TGTGCCAGCAGCCGGAGCGGACTCCAAGAGACCCAGTACTTC

V: TRBV6-5
D: TRBD2
size: -
J: TRBJ2-5
CDR3: CASSPSSLAGVLPQYF
DNA: TGTGCCAGCAGTCCATCCTCGCTAGCGGGAGTCCTCCCCCAGTACTTC

V: TRBV6-5
D: -
size: -
J: TRBJ1-1
CDR3: CASSSYPNTEAFF
DNA: TGTGCCAGCAGTTCTTACCCGAACACTGAAGCTTTCTTT